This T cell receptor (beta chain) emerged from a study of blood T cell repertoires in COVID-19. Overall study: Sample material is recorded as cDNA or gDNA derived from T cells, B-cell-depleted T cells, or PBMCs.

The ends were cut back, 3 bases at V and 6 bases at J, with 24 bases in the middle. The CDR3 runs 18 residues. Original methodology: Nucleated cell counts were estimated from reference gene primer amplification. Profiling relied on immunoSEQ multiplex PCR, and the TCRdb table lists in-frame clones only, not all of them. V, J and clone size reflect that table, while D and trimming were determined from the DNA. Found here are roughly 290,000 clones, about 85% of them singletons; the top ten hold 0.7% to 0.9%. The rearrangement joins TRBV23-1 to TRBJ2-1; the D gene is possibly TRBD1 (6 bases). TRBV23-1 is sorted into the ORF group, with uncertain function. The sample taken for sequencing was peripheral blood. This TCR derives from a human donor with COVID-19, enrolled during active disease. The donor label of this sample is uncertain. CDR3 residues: CASSHTSGPNREGNEQFF. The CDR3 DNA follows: TGCGCCAGCAGTCACACGTCGGGTCCCAACAGGGAAGGCAATGAGCAGTTCTTC.